A single sample is the source of the 9 T cell receptor beta chains below, sequenced in a study of blood T cells in healthy people across ages. Together with a sample-barcoded 5' primer, a J-beta primer mix was included in a second PCR lasting 7 to 11 cycles. TCRdb re-called the 5' RACE reads through MiXCR, storing one row per CDR3 protein. The repertoire holds roughly 640,000 distinct CDR3 sequences, approximately 30% seen once, with roughly 14% in the top ten. The source material was blood. The receptors were sampled from a woman aged 80 or over in good health.

The gene calls are TRBV9 and TRBJ2-7, with 10 bases aligning to TRBD1. V lost 5 bases to trimming and J lost 2 bases; unmatched junction nucleotides: 4. The CDR3 totals 14 residues. CDR1 is SGDLS and CDR2 is YYNGEE in the germline V gene. CDR3 in amino acids: CASRRTGGTYEQYF. In DNA form, the CDR3 reads TGTGCCAGCAGGCGGACAGGGGGTACCTACGAGCAGTACTTC.

The rearrangement joins TRBV12-3 or TRBV12-4 to TRBJ2-3, with TRBD2 identical over 8 bases. V dropped 3 bases and J dropped 3; count of bases not matched to a gene: 11. The CDR3 consists of 17 residues. The CDR3 sequence is CASSFGRAGVRTDTQYF. The CDR3 region has the DNA TGTGCCAGCAGTTTCGGTCGAGCGGGGGTGAGAACAGATACGCAGTATTTT.

The J gene is TRBJ1-5, the V gene TRBV3-1; the D gene is possibly TRBD1 (6 bases). CDR3 length equals 15 residues. The V end lost 8 bases, the J end lost 3 bases, and 17 bases lay between the germline ends. The germline CDR1 and CDR2 sequences are LGHDT and YNNKEL (reference sequence). CDR3 bases: TGTGCCAGCCGGGGGGCGGCCACCTTCAATCAGCCCCAGCATTTT. It yields the protein CASRGAATFNQPQHF.

This clonotype was counted a single time. The chain employs TRBV3-1 and TRBJ2-7; weak D call: TRBD2 (6 bases). The V gene's germline CDR1 is LGHDT and CDR2 YNNKEL (reference sequence). The CDR3 runs 15 residues. V shed 0 bases and J shed 7 bases, with 16 bases lying between them. The CDR3 nucleotides read TGTGCCAGCAGCCAAGAGGGGACTTCCCTCCGTGAGCAGTACTTC. This gives the protein CASSQEGTSLREQYF.

The chain uses TRBV20-1 and TRBJ2-7; 10 bases are shared with TRBD2. Germline V gene sequence: CDR1 DFQATT, CDR2 SNEGSKA (reference sequence). This CDR3 region has 14 residues. Trimming cost V 6 bases and J 0 bases; bases outside gene matches: 5. In nucleotides, the CDR3 is TGCAGTGCGGTTAGCGGGAGGAGCTCCTACGAGCAGTACTTC. Its translation: CSAVSGRSSYEQYF.

The chain couples TRBV7-2 to TRBJ2-3, with D possibly TRBD2 on 6 matching bases. In germline, CDR1 is SGHTA, CDR2 FQGNSA. V lost 4 bases, J lost 1 base, and 12 bases lay in between. The CDR3 covers 15 residues. The CDR3 nucleotides are TGTGCCAGCAGCTCAGCACTAGCAGGCACAGATACGCAGTATTTT. The encoded protein is CASSSALAGTDTQYF.

This clonotype occurred many times. The chain uses TRBV14 and TRBJ2-1; D may correspond to TRBD1 or TRBD2 (5 bases each). In germline, CDR1 is SGHDN, CDR2 FVKESK. This CDR3 is built from 15 residues. V lost 2 bases, J lost 9 bases, and 17 bases lay in between. The CDR3 DNA is TGTGCCAGCAGCCAAAACAGGAATGGAGGCAGTGAGCAGTTCTTC. Translating it yields CASSQNRNGGSEQFF.

This clonotype has ten or more counts. DNA of the CDR3: TGCAGTGCTAGAGATATCGGGGGGCCGACATACGAGCAGTACTTC. It yields the protein CSARDIGGPTYEQYF. This chain links TRBV20-1 with TRBJ2-7; D might be TRBD2 (7 bases). Trimming took 0 bases from V and 4 from J, leaving 16 bases between them. The germline V gene encodes CDR1 DFQATT and CDR2 SNEGSKA (reference sequence). This CDR3 region has 15 residues.

This clonotype was found many times. The chain recombines TRBV5-1 with TRBJ2-1, with 8 bases lining up with TRBD2. V lost 0 bases and J lost 1; bases outside the gene matches: 3. The V gene's germline CDR1 is SGHRS and CDR2 YFSETQ. The CDR3 runs to 16 residues. CDR3 loop: CASSLAGGASYNEQFF. For the CDR3, the DNA is TGCGCCAGCAGCTTGGCCGGGGGGGCATCCTACAATGAGCAGTTCTTC.